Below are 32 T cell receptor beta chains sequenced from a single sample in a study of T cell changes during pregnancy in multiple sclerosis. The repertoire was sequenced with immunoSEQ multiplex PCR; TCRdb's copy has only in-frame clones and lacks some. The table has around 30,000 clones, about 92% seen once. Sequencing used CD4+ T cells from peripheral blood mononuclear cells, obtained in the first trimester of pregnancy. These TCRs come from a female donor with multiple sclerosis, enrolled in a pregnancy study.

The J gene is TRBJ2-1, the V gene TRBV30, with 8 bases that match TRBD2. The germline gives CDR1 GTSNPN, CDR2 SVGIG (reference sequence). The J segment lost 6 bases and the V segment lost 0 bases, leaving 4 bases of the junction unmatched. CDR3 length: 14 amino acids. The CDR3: CAWSVAGELNEQFF. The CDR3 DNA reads TGTGCCTGGAGTGTAGCGGGGGAGCTCAATGAGCAGTTCTTC.

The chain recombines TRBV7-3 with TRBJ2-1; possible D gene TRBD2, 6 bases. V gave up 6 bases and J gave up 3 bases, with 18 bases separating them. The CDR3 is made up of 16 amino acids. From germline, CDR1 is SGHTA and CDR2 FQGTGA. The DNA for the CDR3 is TGTGCCAGCAGTCGGGCACGGGCGGGGCTCTACAATGAGCAGTTCTTC. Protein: CASSRARAGLYNEQFF.

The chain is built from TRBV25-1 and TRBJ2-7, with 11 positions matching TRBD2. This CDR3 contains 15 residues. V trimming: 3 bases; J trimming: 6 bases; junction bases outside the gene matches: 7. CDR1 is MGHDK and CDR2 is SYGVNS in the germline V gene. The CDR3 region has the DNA TGTGCCAGCAGTGAGATGCCTAGCGGGGGGCGCGAGCAGTACTTC. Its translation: CASSEMPSGGREQYF.

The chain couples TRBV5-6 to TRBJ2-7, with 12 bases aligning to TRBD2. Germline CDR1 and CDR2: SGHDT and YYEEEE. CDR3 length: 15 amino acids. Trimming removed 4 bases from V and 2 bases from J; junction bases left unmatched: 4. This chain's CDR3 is CASSRGTSGPYEQYF. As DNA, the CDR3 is TGTGCCAGCAGCCGCGGGACTAGCGGGCCCTACGAGCAGTACTTC.

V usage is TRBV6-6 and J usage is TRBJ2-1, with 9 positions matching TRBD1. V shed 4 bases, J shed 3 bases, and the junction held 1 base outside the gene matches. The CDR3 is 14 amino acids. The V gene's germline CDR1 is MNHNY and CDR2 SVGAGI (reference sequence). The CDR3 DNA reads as TGTGCCAGCAGTTTGACAGGGGGCTACAATGAGCAGTTCTTC. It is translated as CASSLTGGYNEQFF.

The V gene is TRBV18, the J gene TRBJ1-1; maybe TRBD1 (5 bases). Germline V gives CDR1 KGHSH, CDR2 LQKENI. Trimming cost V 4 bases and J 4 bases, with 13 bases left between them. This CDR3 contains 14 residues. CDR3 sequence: CASSLATGTTEAFF. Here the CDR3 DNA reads TGTGCCAGCTCACTGGCCACAGGAACCACTGAAGCTTTCTTT.

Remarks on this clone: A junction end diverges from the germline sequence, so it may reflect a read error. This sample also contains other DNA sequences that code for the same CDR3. CDR3 residues: CSARDFGSPFF. The CDR3, as DNA: TGTAGTGCTAGAGATTTCGGGTCACCGTTCTTC. The chain recombines TRBV20-1 with TRBJ2-1; no reliable D call. The CDR3 is 11 amino acids. Germline V gene data show CDR1 as DFQATT and CDR2 as SNEGSKA (reference sequence).

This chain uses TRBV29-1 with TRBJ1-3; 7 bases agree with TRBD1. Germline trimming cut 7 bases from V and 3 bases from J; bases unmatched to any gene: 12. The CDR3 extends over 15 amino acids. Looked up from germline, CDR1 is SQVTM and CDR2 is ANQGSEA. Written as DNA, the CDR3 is TGCAGCGGAATTGCCACAGGGGCCAGTGGAAACACCATATATTTT. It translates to CSGIATGASGNTIYF. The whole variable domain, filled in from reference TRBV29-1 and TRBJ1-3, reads SAVISQKPSRDICQRGTSLTIQCQVDSQVTMMFWYRQQPGQSLTLIATANQGSEATYESGFVIDKFPISRPNLTFSTLTVSNMSPEDSSIYLCSGIATGASGNTIYFGEGSWLTVV.

The CDR3 DNA follows: TGTGCCAGCAGACTAGACAGGCATTCCTATAATTCACCCCTCCACTTT. This gives the protein CASRLDRHSYNSPLHF. The V and J genes are TRBV2 and TRBJ1-6; possible D gene TRBD1, 6 bases. Germline-derived CDR1 and CDR2 are SNHLY and FYNNEI. This CDR3 is built from 16 residues. V lost 6 bases, J lost 1 base, and 13 bases lay in between.

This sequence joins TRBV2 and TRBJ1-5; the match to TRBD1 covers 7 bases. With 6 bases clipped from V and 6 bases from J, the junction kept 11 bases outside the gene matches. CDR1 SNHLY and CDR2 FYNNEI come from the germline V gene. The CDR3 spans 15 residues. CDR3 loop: CASRPQGGAGQPQHF. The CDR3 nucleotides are TGTGCCAGCAGGCCCCAAGGGGGCGCGGGTCAGCCCCAGCATTTT. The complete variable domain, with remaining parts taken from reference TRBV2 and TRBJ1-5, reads EPEVTQTPSHQVTQMGQEVILRCVPISNHLYFYWYRQILGQKVEFLVSFYNNEISEKSEIFDDQFSVERPDGSNFTLKIRSTKLEDSAMYFCASRPQGGAGQPQHFGDGTRLSIL.

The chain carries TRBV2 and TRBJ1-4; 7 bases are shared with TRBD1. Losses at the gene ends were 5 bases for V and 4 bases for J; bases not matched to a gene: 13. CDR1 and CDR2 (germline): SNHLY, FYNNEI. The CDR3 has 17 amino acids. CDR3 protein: CASSPVVRTGVNEKLFF. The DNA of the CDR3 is TGTGCCAGCAGTCCCGTTGTCCGGACAGGCGTTAATGAAAAACTGTTTTTT.

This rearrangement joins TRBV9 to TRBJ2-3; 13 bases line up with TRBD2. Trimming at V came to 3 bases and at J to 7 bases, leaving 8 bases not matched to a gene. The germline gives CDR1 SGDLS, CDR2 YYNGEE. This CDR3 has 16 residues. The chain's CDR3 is CASSAAGTSGVNTQYF. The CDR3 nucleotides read TGTGCCAGCAGCGCGGCCGGGACTAGCGGGGTAAATACGCAGTATTTT.

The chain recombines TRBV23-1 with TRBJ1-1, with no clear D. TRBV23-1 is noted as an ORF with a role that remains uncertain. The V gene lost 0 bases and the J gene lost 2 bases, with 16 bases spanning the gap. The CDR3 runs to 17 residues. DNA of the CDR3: TGCGCCAGCAGTCAATCGGGCGTGTGGCACCCTAACACTGAAGCTTTCTTT. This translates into CASSQSGVWHPNTEAFF.

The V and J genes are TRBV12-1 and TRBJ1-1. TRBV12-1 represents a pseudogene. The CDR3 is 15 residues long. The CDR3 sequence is CASSLGGRINTEAFF. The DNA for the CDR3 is TGTGCCAGCAGCCTGGGGGGGCGCATTAACACTGAAGCTTTCTTT.

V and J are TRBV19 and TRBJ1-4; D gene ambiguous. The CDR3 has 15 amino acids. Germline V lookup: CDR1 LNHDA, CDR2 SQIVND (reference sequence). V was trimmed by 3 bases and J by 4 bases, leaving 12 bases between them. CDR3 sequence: CASSIWRGFNEKLFF. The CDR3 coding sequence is TGTGCCAGTAGTATTTGGCGGGGATTTAATGAAAAACTGTTTTTT.

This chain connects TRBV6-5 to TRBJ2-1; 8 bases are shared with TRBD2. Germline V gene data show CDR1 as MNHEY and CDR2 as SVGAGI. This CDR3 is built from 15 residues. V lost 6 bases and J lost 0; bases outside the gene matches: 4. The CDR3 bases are TGTGCCAGCAGGCTCACTAGCGGCTCCTACAATGAGCAGTTCTTC. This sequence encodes CASRLTSGSYNEQFF.

CDR3 nucleotide sequence: TGTGCCTGGAGTGTGGGTGCGGGGGGGATCACAGATACGCAGTATTTT. Its protein is CAWSVGAGGITDTQYF. The genes are TRBV30 and TRBJ2-3, with TRBD2 matching over 9 bases. The V gene's germline CDR1 is GTSNPN and CDR2 SVGIG (reference sequence). V shed 0 bases and J 2 bases; nucleotides not matched to a gene: 6. The length of the CDR3 is 16 residues. The variable domain in full, completed from reference TRBV30 and TRBJ2-3, reads SQTIHQWPATLVQPVGSPLSLECTVEGTSNPNLYWYRQAAGRGLQLLFYSVGIGQISSEVPQNLSASRPQDRQFILSSKKLLLSDSGFYLCAWSVGAGGITDTQYFGPGTRLTVL.

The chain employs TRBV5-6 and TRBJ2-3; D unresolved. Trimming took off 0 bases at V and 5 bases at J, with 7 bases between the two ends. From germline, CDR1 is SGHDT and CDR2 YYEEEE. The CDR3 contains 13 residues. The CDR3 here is CASSLAPGDTQYF. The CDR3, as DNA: TGTGCCAGCAGCTTGGCGCCCGGAGATACGCAGTATTTT.

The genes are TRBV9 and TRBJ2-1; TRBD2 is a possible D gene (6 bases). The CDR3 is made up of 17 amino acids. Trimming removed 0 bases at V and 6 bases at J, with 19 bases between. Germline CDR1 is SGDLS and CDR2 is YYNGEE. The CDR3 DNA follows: TGTGCCAGCAGCGTAGCTCCCCTCCCGGGACTCGGCAATGAGCAGTTCTTC. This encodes CASSVAPLPGLGNEQFF.

The CDR3 protein is CASSYRQGSCFWLGSPLHF. CDR3 coding DNA: TGTGCCAGCAGCTACCGACAGGGAAGTTGTTTTTGGCTAGGGTCACCCCTCCACTTT. J is TRBJ1-6 and V is TRBV11-3; 7 bases match TRBD1. CDR3 size: 19 residues. CDR1 and CDR2 from the germline V gene are SGHNT and YENEEA. V lost 4 bases and J lost 10; bases outside the gene matches: 22.

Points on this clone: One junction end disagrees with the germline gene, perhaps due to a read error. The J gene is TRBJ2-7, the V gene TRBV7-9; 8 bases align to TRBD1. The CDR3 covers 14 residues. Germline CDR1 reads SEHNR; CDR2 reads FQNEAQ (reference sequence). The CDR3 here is CVSSPGQVSGEQYF. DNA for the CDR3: TGTGTCAGCAGCCCGGGACAGGTTTCAGGCGAGCAGTACTTC. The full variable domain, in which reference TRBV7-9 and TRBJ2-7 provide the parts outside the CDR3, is DTGVSQNPRHKITKRGQNVTFRCDPISEHNRLYWYRQTLGQGPEFLTYFQNEAQLEKSRLLSDRFSAERPKGSFSTLEIQRTEQGDSAMYLCVSSPGQVSGEQYFGPGTRLTVT.

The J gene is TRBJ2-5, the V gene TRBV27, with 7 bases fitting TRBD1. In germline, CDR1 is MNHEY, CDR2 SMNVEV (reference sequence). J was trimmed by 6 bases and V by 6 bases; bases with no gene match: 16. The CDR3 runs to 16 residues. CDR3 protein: CASSLLTGSLQKTQYF. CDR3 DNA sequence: TGTGCCAGCAGCCTCCTGACAGGGTCCCTACAGAAGACCCAGTACTTC.

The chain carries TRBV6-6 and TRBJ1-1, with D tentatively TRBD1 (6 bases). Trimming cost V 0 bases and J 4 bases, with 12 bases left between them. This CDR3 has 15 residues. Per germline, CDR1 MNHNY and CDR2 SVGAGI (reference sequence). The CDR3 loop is CASSYSGQGITEAFF. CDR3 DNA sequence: TGTGCCAGCAGTTACTCTGGGCAGGGGATCACTGAAGCTTTCTTT.

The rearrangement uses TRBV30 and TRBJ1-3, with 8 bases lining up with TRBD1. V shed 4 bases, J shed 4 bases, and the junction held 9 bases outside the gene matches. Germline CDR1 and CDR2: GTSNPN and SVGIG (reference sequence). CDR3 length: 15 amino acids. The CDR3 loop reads CAWTFQGARGNTIYF. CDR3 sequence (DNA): TGTGCCTGGACCTTTCAGGGGGCGCGGGGAAACACCATATATTTT.

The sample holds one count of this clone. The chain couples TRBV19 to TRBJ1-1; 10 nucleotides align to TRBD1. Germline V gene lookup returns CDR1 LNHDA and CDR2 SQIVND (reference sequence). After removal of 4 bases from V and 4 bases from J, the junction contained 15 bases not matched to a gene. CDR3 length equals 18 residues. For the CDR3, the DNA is TGTGCCAGTAGTAAGGCCCAAGGACAGGGGGTGTTGGGCACTGAAGCTTTCTTT. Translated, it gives CASSKAQGQGVLGTEAFF.

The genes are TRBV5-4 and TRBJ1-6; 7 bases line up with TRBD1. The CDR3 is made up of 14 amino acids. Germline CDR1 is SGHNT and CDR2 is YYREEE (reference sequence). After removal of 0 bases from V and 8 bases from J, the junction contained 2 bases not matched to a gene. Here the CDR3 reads CASSLEGADSPLHF. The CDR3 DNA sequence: TGTGCCAGCAGCTTGGAGGGGGCCGATTCACCCCTCCACTTT.

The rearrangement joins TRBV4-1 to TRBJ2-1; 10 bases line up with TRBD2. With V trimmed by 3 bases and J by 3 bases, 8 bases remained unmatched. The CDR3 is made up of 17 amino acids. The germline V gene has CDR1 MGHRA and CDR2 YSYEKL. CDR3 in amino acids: CASSQGPRTSGYNEQFF. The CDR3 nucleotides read TGCGCCAGCAGCCAGGGGCCTAGGACTAGCGGCTACAATGAGCAGTTCTTC.

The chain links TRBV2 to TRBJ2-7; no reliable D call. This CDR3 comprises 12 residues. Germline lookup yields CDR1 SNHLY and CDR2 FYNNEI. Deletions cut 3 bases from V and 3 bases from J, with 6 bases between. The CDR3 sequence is CASSEGSYEQYF. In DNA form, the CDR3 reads TGTGCCAGCAGTGAGGGCAGCTACGAGCAGTACTTC. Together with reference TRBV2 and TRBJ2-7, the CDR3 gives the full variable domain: EPEVTQTPSHQVTQMGQEVILRCVPISNHLYFYWYRQILGQKVEFLVSFYNNEISEKSEIFDDQFSVERPDGSNFTLKIRSTKLEDSAMYFCASSEGSYEQYFGPGTRLTVT.

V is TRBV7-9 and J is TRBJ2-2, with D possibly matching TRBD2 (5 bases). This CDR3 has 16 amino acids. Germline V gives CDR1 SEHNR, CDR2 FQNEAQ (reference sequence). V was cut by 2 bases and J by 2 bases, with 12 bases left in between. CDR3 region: CASSLRPGSNTGELFF. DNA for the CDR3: TGTGCCAGCAGCTTAAGACCGGGATCCAACACCGGGGAGCTGTTTTTT.

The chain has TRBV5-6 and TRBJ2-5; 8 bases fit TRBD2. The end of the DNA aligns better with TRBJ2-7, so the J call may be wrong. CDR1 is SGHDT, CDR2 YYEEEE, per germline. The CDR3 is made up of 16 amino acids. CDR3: CASSLVPAGGTYEQYF. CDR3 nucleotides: TGTGCCAGCAGCTTGGTCCCGGCGGGGGGAACCTACGAGCAGTACTTC.

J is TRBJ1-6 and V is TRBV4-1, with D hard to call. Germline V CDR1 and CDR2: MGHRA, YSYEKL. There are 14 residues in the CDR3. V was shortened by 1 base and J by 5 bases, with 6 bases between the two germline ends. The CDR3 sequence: CASSQAKHNSPLHF. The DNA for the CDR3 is TGCGCCAGCAGCCAAGCAAAGCATAATTCACCCCTCCACTTT.

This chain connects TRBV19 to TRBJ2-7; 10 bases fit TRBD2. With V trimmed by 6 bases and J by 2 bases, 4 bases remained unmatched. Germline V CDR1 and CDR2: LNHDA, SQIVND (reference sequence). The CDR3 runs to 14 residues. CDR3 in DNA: TGTGCCAGTAGCAAGCGGGGGGGACCCTACGAGCAGTACTTC. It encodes CASSKRGGPYEQYF.